This T cell receptor (beta chain) was sequenced during a study of blood T cell repertoires in COVID-19. On the study more broadly: Donors in the United States, Italy and Spain gave samples during acute or convalescent COVID-19.

Participants' reported clinical history set cohort assignment. Method: immunoSEQ multiplex PCR; TCRdb's copy keeps in-frame clones and lacks some. The sample lists 95,000 to 150,000 clones, roughly 84% occurring once. The CDR3 contains 13 residues. The germline V and J ends were trimmed by 4 bases and 7 bases, with 14 bases remaining between them. Germline V lookup: CDR1 SGHNT, CDR2 YENEEA. The V call is TRBV11-3, the J call TRBJ2-7; tentative D call: TRBD2 (6 bases). Material: PBMCs or T cells enriched from blood (not recorded which). The clonotype comes from a woman aged 30 to 39 who had recovered from COVID-19. The CDR3 reads CASSSRGAGEQYF. The CDR3 region has the DNA TGTGCCAGCAGCTCTAGAGGGGCGGGGGAGCAGTACTTC. The complete variable domain, with remaining parts taken from reference TRBV11-3 and TRBJ2-7, reads EAGVVQSPRYKIIEKKQPVAFWCNPISGHNTLYWYLQNLGQGPELLIRYENEEAVDDSQLPKDRFSAERLKGVDSTLKIQPAELGDSAVYLCASSSRGAGEQYFGPGTRLTVT.